This TCR beta chain was retrieved from a study of T cell responses to AZD1222 COVID-19 vaccine. Study-wide results and caveats: An increase in Spike-specific TCR breadth and depth was observed after two AZD1222 doses. Across the whole spike, CD4 TCRs peaked at regions 160-218 and 743-854. In all cases, repertoires were sampled only after the peak T cell response.

Sequenced by immunoSEQ multiplex PCR; TCRdb stores in-frame clones only, minus some. This table holds around 170,000 clones, 70% to 90% found once. Note on this clone: Its antigen remains unknown.

The CDR3 totals 15 residues. From germline, CDR1 is LNHDA and CDR2 SQIVND (reference sequence). Trimming removed 6 bases at V and 0 bases at J, with 12 bases between. This specimen consisted of peripheral blood, obtained 28 days after the second AZD1222 dose. The chain is built from TRBV19 and TRBJ1-3, with D tentatively TRBD1 (6 bases). The receptor was derived from an adult who received the AZD1222 COVID-19 vaccine. In DNA form, the CDR3 reads TGTGCCAGTAGCCCCGGACAGCTCTCTGGAAACACCATATATTTT. Translating it yields CASSPGQLSGNTIYF.